Below, 32 T cell receptor beta chains from the same sample are listed, as sequenced in a study of beta chain features in type 1 diabetes. Regarding the study as a whole: Shorter TCRB CDR3s, moderately but significantly so, marked every one of the four CD4+ subsets in Type 1 diabetes patients.

cDNA synthesis used the whole RNA isolate, giving expressed TCRB sequences. Generated by immunoSEQ multiplex PCR, the TCRdb table keeps only in-frame clones and is missing some. The profile covers about 650,000 clones, with around an eighth appearing a single time and roughly 0.12% taken by the ten largest. Their antigens remain unidentified. The specimen was naive CD4+ T cells from blood. Receptors originate from a man aged 30 to 45 with type 1 diabetes.

This clone has only a few counts. Within the sample, other DNA sequences also encode this same CDR3. The chain uses TRBV9 and TRBJ1-2; no firm D call. V lost 0 bases and J lost 0, with 3 bases in between. This CDR3 is 13 amino acids long. Germline CDR1 SGDLS, CDR2 YYNGEE. The CDR3 bases are TGTGCCAGCAGCGTAGATGCTAACTATGGCTACACCTTC. Amino acids: CASSVDANYGYTF.

This rearrangement joins TRBV11-3 to TRBJ2-6; D not certain. CDR1 is SGHNT and CDR2 is YENEEA in the germline V gene. The V end lost 3 bases, the J end lost 0 bases, and 0 bases lay between the germline ends. The CDR3 is made up of 13 amino acids. The CDR3 reads CASSFSGANVLTF. CDR3 nucleotides: TGTGCCAGCAGCTTCTCTGGGGCCAACGTCCTGACTTTC.

The rearrangement joins TRBV4-3 to TRBJ2-4; 8 bases map to TRBD2. The CDR3 totals 16 residues. Per germline, CDR1 LGHNA and CDR2 YSLEER. The ends lost 0 bases at V and 4 bases at J; junction bases unmatched: 5. CDR3 protein: CASSQDGLAGKNIQYF. The CDR3 DNA sequence: TGCGCCAGCAGCCAAGATGGATTAGCGGGGAAAAACATTCAGTACTTC.

This clone was observed a few times. V gene TRBV4-1 combines with J gene TRBJ1-2, with 10 bases lining up with TRBD1. Germline assignment: CDR1 MGHRA and CDR2 YSYEKL. The V segment lost 4 bases and the J segment 1 base; nucleotides outside the gene matches: 6. This CDR3 region has 16 residues. CDR3 coding DNA: TGCGCCAGCAGCCGAGGACAGGGGGACCTTAACTATGGCTACACCTTC. Protein sequence: CASSRGQGDLNYGYTF.

This chain joins TRBV2 and TRBJ2-3, with D possibly TRBD1 on 6 matching bases. CDR1 and CDR2 from the germline V gene are SNHLY and FYNNEI. V was pared by 4 bases and J by 4 bases, with 15 bases between. The CDR3 is 15 residues long. CDR3 coding DNA: TGTGCCAGCAGTGCTCGGGCAGGGGACGCAGATACGCAGTATTTT. Translating gives CASSARAGDADTQYF.

The chain combines TRBV29-1 with TRBJ1-2, with TRBD1 matching 11 bases. With V trimmed by 6 bases and J by 0 bases, 9 bases remained unmatched. This CDR3 is 16 amino acids long. Germline V gives CDR1 SQVTM, CDR2 ANQGSEA. This CDR3 is CSVSGTGGMPNYGYTF. For the CDR3, the DNA is TGCAGCGTATCCGGGACAGGGGGAATGCCTAACTATGGCTACACCTTC.

The chain couples TRBV4-3 to TRBJ2-1; TRBD2 aligns across 9 bases. After removal of 1 base from V and 9 bases from J, the junction contained 7 bases not matched to a gene. Germline CDR1 is LGHNA and CDR2 is YSLEER. The CDR3 covers 15 residues. CDR3 region: CASSQGLAGIGEQFF. For the CDR3, the DNA is TGCGCCAGCAGCCAAGGCCTAGCGGGGATCGGTGAGCAGTTCTTC.

The rearrangement joins TRBV4-3 to TRBJ2-5; TRBD2 might be the D (5 bases). This CDR3 has 15 amino acids. The germline V gene has CDR1 LGHNA and CDR2 YSLEER. The V end was cut by 1 base, the J end by 5 bases, with 14 bases between. CDR3 protein: CASSQAGEGFETQYF. Here the CDR3 DNA reads TGCGCCAGCAGCCAAGCAGGAGAGGGTTTCGAGACCCAGTACTTC.

V and J are TRBV9 and TRBJ1-3; no clear D gene. Trimming pared 4 bases from V and 0 bases from J, leaving 11 bases between. In germline, CDR1 is SGDLS, CDR2 YYNGEE. CDR3 length: 15 amino acids. CDR3 DNA sequence: TGTGCCAGCAGCCTCCGACCCAGCTCTGGAAACACCATATATTTT. Translation gives CASSLRPSSGNTIYF.

With respect to this clone: Within the sample, other DNA sequences also encode this same CDR3. The chain employs TRBV7-2 and TRBJ2-5; D is possibly TRBD2 (6 bases). The germline V gene has CDR1 SGHTA and CDR2 FQGNSA. This CDR3 spans 13 amino acids. V lost 3 bases to trimming and J lost 1 base, with 6 bases between them. Here the CDR3 DNA reads TGTGCCAGCAGCTTGGGGGGCCAAGAGACCCAGTACTTC. Amino acid sequence: CASSLGGQETQYF.

The chain uses TRBV7-2 and TRBJ2-4; 7 nucleotides align to TRBD1. The junction had 6 bases not matched to a gene; V was cut back by 6 bases and J by 7 bases. Germline V lookup: CDR1 SGHTA, CDR2 FQGNSA. This CDR3 spans 13 amino acids. CDR3 amino acids: CASSQQGTNIQYF. For the CDR3, the DNA is TGTGCCAGCAGTCAACAGGGGACCAACATTCAGTACTTC. Variable domain in full (rest from reference TRBV7-2 and TRBJ2-4): GAGVSQSPSNKVTEKGKDVELRCDPISGHTALYWYRQSLGQGLEFLIYFQGNSAPDKSGLPSDRFSAERTGGSVSTLTIQRTQQEDSAVYLCASSQQGTNIQYFGAGTRLSVL.

This clone was seen a handful of times. The chain joins TRBV5-1 to TRBJ1-2, with 8 bases that match TRBD1. The V gene end was trimmed by 2 bases and the J gene end by 4 bases; junction bases not matched to a gene: 4. Germline V lookup: CDR1 SGHRS, CDR2 YFSETQ. The CDR3 contains 14 residues. CDR3 in DNA: TGCGCCAGCAGCTTCGACAGGGGAGGCTATGGCTACACCTTC. It translates to CASSFDRGGYGYTF.

V and J are TRBV15 and TRBJ1-3, with a tentative D call TRBD1 (5 bases). The CDR3 has 17 amino acids. V lost 4 bases, J lost 4 bases, and 20 bases lay in between. Germline V gives CDR1 LNHNV, CDR2 YYDKDF (reference sequence). The CDR3 reads CATSKTSGRAEGNTIYF. In DNA, the CDR3 is TGTGCCACCAGCAAGACGTCTGGCAGGGCGGAAGGAAACACCATATATTTT. Based on the CDR3 plus reference TRBV15 and TRBJ1-3, the full variable domain is DAMVIQNPRYQVTQFGKPVTLSCSQTLNHNVMYWYQQKSSQAPKLLFHYYDKDFNNEADTPDNFQSRRPNTSFCFLDIRSPGLGDTAMYLCATSKTSGRAEGNTIYFGEGSWLTVV.

CDR3 coding DNA: TGCGCCAGCAGCTACACAGGGGACAATCAGCCCCAGCATTTT. Encoded protein: CASSYTGDNQPQHF. The chain uses TRBV4-1 and TRBJ1-5; 7 bases align to TRBD1. CDR3 length: 14 residues. CDR1 is MGHRA and CDR2 is YSYEKL in the germline V gene. J lost 3 bases, V lost 5 bases, and 4 bases had no gene match.

CDR3 DNA sequence: TGCGCCAGCAGCCAATCCCAGGGTATCGGTGGCTACACCTTC. Translated: CASSQSQGIGGYTF. This chain links TRBV4-3 with TRBJ1-2, with D possibly TRBD1 on 5 matching bases. The CDR3 is 14 residues long. V shed 2 bases and J shed 7 bases, with 14 bases lying between them. Germline CDR1 LGHNA, CDR2 YSLEER.

The table lists this clone with a few counts. This chain joins TRBV7-2 and TRBJ1-4, with D uncertain. Germline CDR1 and CDR2: SGHTA and FQGNSA. V lost 5 bases, J lost 0 bases, and 13 bases lay in between. The CDR3 consists of 16 residues. The CDR3 bases are TGTGCCAGCAGCCTAGGACGGCTTGCAACTAATGAAAAACTGTTTTTT. It specifies CASSLGRLATNEKLFF. The full variable domain, rest sourced from reference TRBV7-2 and TRBJ1-4, is GAGVSQSPSNKVTEKGKDVELRCDPISGHTALYWYRQSLGQGLEFLIYFQGNSAPDKSGLPSDRFSAERTGGSVSTLTIQRTQQEDSAVYLCASSLGRLATNEKLFFGSGTQLSVL.

The genes are TRBV4-2 and TRBJ1-1; no clear D gene. Trimming took off 0 bases at V and 0 bases at J, with 14 bases between the two ends. CDR1 is LGHNA, CDR2 YNFKEQ, per germline. The CDR3 loop spans 17 amino acids. CDR3 amino acids: CASSQDRGFSLNTEAFF. CDR3 coding DNA: TGTGCCAGCAGCCAAGATCGAGGCTTCTCCTTGAACACTGAAGCTTTCTTT.

The gene calls are TRBV29-1 and TRBJ1-1; D call uncertain. Germline V CDR1 and CDR2: SQVTM, ANQGSEA. This CDR3 is built from 14 residues. The V end lost 3 bases, the J end lost 4 bases, and 15 bases lay between the germline ends. Here the CDR3 reads CSVDGVGFGTEAFF. In DNA form, the CDR3 reads TGCAGCGTTGATGGTGTGGGGTTTGGCACTGAAGCTTTCTTT.

This clone has more than one count but fewer than ten. The genes are TRBV6-1 and TRBJ1-1; the match to TRBD1 covers 7 bases. V dropped 5 bases and J dropped 4; count of bases not matched to a gene: 4. The CDR3 runs 13 residues. Germline assignment: CDR1 MNHNS and CDR2 SASEGT. DNA of the CDR3: TGTGCCAGCAGTTCAACAGGGGCCACTGAAGCTTTCTTT. This gives the protein CASSSTGATEAFF.

The V call is TRBV28, the J call TRBJ2-1; D could derive from TRBD1 or TRBD2 (6 bases each). Germline values: CDR1 MDHEN, CDR2 SYDVKM. Trimming left V 7 bases short and J 0 bases short, with 22 bases between. The length of the CDR3 is 18 residues. The CDR3, as DNA: TGTGCCAGCACTGAAGCCCCCGGGGGCCCGAGCTCCTACAATGAGCAGTTCTTC. This gives the protein CASTEAPGGPSSYNEQFF.

The chain is built from TRBV11-2 and TRBJ2-7; possibly TRBD1 or TRBD2 for D (5 bases each). The germline V gene encodes CDR1 SGHAT and CDR2 FQNNGV. The germline V and J ends were trimmed by 6 bases and 5 bases, with 11 bases remaining between them. This CDR3 spans 12 amino acids. CDR3 loop: CASRQEDNEQYF. In DNA form, the CDR3 reads TGTGCCAGCAGACAGGAGGACAACGAGCAGTACTTC.

This clone was seen a few times. CDR3 nucleotide sequence: TGCGCCAGCAGCTTGGGGGGACCGACGGAAACCCTCCACTTT. It translates to CASSLGGPTETLHF. The chain combines TRBV5-1 with TRBJ1-6, with a possible D match to TRBD1 (5 bases). Trimming pared 0 bases from V and 14 bases from J, leaving 15 bases between. The CDR3 extends over 14 amino acids. Germline assignment: CDR1 SGHRS and CDR2 YFSETQ.

In its sample, this clone was seen many times. The V and J genes are TRBV5-1 and TRBJ2-3; 7 bases match TRBD2. Germline V gene data show CDR1 as SGHRS and CDR2 as YFSETQ. After removal of 5 bases from V and 1 base from J, the junction contained 4 bases not matched to a gene. The CDR3 runs 14 residues. The CDR3 protein is CASRFTSGTDTQYF. The DNA for the CDR3 is TGCGCCAGCAGGTTCACTAGCGGCACAGATACGCAGTATTTT.

There are a few counts of this clone. In the same sample, other DNA sequences code for this CDR3. The V gene is TRBV2, the J gene TRBJ2-1; D might be TRBD1 (6 bases). CDR1 SNHLY and CDR2 FYNNEI come from the germline V gene. With 7 bases removed from V and 1 base from J, the gap between germline ends came to 11 bases. This CDR3 is built from 14 residues. CDR3 sequence reads: CASIRQGSYNEQFF. In nucleotides, the CDR3 is TGTGCCAGCATTAGGCAGGGGTCCTACAATGAGCAGTTCTTC.

V and J are TRBV7-2 and TRBJ1-2, with 7 bases that match TRBD1. The CDR3 runs to 14 residues. V shed 6 bases, J shed 8 bases, and the junction held 12 bases outside the gene matches. Germline-derived CDR1 and CDR2 are SGHTA and FQGNSA. The DNA of the CDR3 is TGTGCCAGCAGACCCGGGACAGACGTAATGGGCTACACCTTC. It yields the protein CASRPGTDVMGYTF.

The table lists this clone with a few counts. This chain uses TRBV18 with TRBJ1-3; D is unclear. Germline CDR1 reads KGHSH; CDR2 reads LQKENI. V was pared by 6 bases and J by 0 bases, with 9 bases between. The CDR3 length is 14 residues. The CDR3 DNA reads TGTGCCAGCTCCGTTGGCCTCTCTGGAAACACCATATATTTT. Amino acid sequence: CASSVGLSGNTIYF.

This clone turned up a few times. The chain is built from TRBV6-5 and TRBJ2-3, with D hard to call. The CDR3 contains 14 residues. Trimming took 4 bases from V and 0 from J, leaving 8 bases between them. Germline V lookup: CDR1 MNHEY, CDR2 SVGAGI. The CDR3 nucleotides read TGTGCCAGCAGTTTTTACAGTAGCACAGATACGCAGTATTTT. Its protein product is CASSFYSSTDTQYF.

The chain links TRBV7-2 to TRBJ2-2, with D uncertain. The germline V and J ends were trimmed by 1 base and 3 bases, with 18 bases remaining between them. The CDR3 spans 18 residues. Germline V gene sequence: CDR1 SGHTA, CDR2 FQGNSA. The CDR3, as DNA: TGTGCCAGCAGCTTAGTCCCCGAATCATTTAAGTACACCGGGGAGCTGTTTTTT. It encodes CASSLVPESFKYTGELFF.

This clone was counted a few times. J is TRBJ2-5 and V is TRBV30; D remains ambiguous. The V gene lost 0 bases and the J gene lost 5 bases, with 7 bases spanning the gap. CDR1 and CDR2 (germline): GTSNPN, SVGIG (reference sequence). The CDR3 totals 12 residues. The CDR3 region is CAWSVGRETQYF. In DNA form, the CDR3 reads TGTGCCTGGAGTGTAGGCCGGGAGACCCAGTACTTC.

This clone was seen a handful of times. Distinct nucleotide sequences in the sample also encode this CDR3. The chain carries TRBV7-2 and TRBJ2-5; D could derive from TRBD1 or TRBD2 (5 bases each). The CDR3 sequence is 14 residues long. The V end lost 0 bases, the J end lost 3 bases, and 8 bases lay between the germline ends. The V gene's germline CDR1 is SGHTA and CDR2 FQGNSA. CDR3: CASSLAMGEETQYF. DNA for the CDR3: TGTGCCAGCAGCTTAGCGATGGGGGAAGAGACCCAGTACTTC.

This chain connects TRBV18 to TRBJ1-2; D is perhaps TRBD1 (6 bases). CDR1 is KGHSH and CDR2 is LQKENI in the germline V gene. The CDR3 is made up of 15 amino acids. The V gene lost 3 bases and the J gene lost 6 bases, with 17 bases spanning the gap. The CDR3 is CASSPQGLAIDGYTF. For the CDR3, the DNA is TGTGCCAGCTCACCCCAGGGGCTGGCTATTGATGGCTACACCTTC.

The rearrangement links TRBV19 to TRBJ2-3; the match to TRBD1 covers 7 bases. The CDR3 covers 13 residues. From germline, CDR1 is LNHDA and CDR2 SQIVND (reference sequence). The V gene end was trimmed by 5 bases and the J gene end by 9 bases; junction bases not matched to a gene: 8. The CDR3 spells CASSVDRVPTQYF. DNA for the CDR3: TGTGCCAGTAGTGTCGACAGGGTGCCAACGCAGTATTTT.